Below are 26 T cell receptor beta chains sequenced from a single sample in a study of blood T cell repertoires in COVID-19. Using immunoSEQ multiplex PCR, the repertoire was profiled, and TCRdb retains in-frame clones only, with some absent. Of over 250,000 clones listed, approximately 89% are singletons. Sequencing was performed on peripheral blood. All receptors derive from a woman in her seventies with COVID-19, enrolled during active disease.

This clone was seen repeatedly, ten times or more. The V gene is TRBV4-2, the J gene TRBJ2-2, with TRBD1 matching 10 bases. V was pared by 2 bases and J by 3 bases, with 6 bases of the junction left unmatched. The germline V gene has CDR1 LGHNA and CDR2 YNFKEQ. CDR3 length: 17 residues. The CDR3 nucleotides are TGTGCCAGCAGCCAAAATCCGGGACAGGGGTACACCGGGGAGCTGTTTTTT. It specifies CASSQNPGQGYTGELFF.

The CDR3 spells CASSPRGQRTDTQYF. For the CDR3, the DNA is TGTGCCAGCAGCCCGAGAGGACAGCGCACAGATACGCAGTATTTT. V is TRBV7-9 and J is TRBJ2-3; a possible D gene is TRBD1 (6 bases). Per germline, CDR1 SEHNR and CDR2 FQNEAQ (reference sequence). Trimming stripped 5 bases from V and 1 base from J, with 13 bases between. CDR3 length: 15 amino acids.

V is TRBV2 and J is TRBJ1-2; no definite D call. Germline lookup yields CDR1 SNHLY and CDR2 FYNNEI. V was cut by 6 bases and J by 7 bases, with 15 bases left in between. This CDR3 has 13 residues. The CDR3 reads CASSGLDLSGYTF. CDR3 DNA: TGTGCCAGCAGCGGACTGGACCTTAGTGGCTACACCTTC.

V and J are TRBV30 and TRBJ1-2; TRBD1 agrees at 9 bases. Germline V gene data show CDR1 as GTSNPN and CDR2 as SVGIG (reference sequence). The CDR3 consists of 14 residues. Trimming at V came to 1 base and at J to 4 bases, leaving 4 bases not matched to a gene. In DNA form, the CDR3 reads TGTGCCTGGAGTGGGACAGGGGAAGGCTATGGCTACACCTTC. Encoded protein: CAWSGTGEGYGYTF.

The genes are TRBV4-1 and TRBJ1-5, with 8 bases lining up with TRBD1. CDR1 MGHRA and CDR2 YSYEKL come from the germline V gene. This CDR3 is built from 15 residues. With V trimmed by 0 bases and J by 2 bases, 0 bases remained unmatched. Here the CDR3 DNA reads TGCGCCAGCAGCCAAGAGGACAGGGGCAATCAGCCCCAGCATTTT. Protein sequence: CASSQEDRGNQPQHF.

The chain has TRBV3-1 (or the pseudogene TRBV3-2) and TRBJ1-2; a weak D match, TRBD1 (5 bases). The CDR3 has 15 residues. The V gene's germline CDR1 is LGHDT and CDR2 YNNKEL (reference sequence). V dropped 3 bases and J dropped 0 bases, with 11 bases sitting between them. Written as DNA, the CDR3 is TGTGCCAGCAGCCAGGGGCAGAACACTAACTATGGCTACACCTTC. It is translated as CASSQGQNTNYGYTF.

The chain uses TRBV30 and TRBJ1-5; D might be TRBD1 (5 bases). The CDR3 has 15 residues. Germline V CDR1 and CDR2: GTSNPN, SVGIG (reference sequence). Trimming shortened V by 1 base and J by 2 bases, and 12 bases separated the two germline ends. The CDR3 here is CAWSGQGGGNQPQHF. CDR3 nucleotide sequence: TGTGCCTGGAGTGGGCAAGGAGGGGGCAATCAGCCCCAGCATTTT. Using reference TRBV30 and TRBJ1-5 for the parts outside the CDR3, the full variable domain is SQTIHQWPATLVQPVGSPLSLECTVEGTSNPNLYWYRQAAGRGLQLLFYSVGIGQISSEVPQNLSASRPQDRQFILSSKKLLLSDSGFYLCAWSGQGGGNQPQHFGDGTRLSIL.

V usage is TRBV5-8 and J usage is TRBJ1-1; 8 nucleotides align to TRBD1. The CDR3 loop spans 14 amino acids. V gave up 0 bases and J gave up 4 bases; unmatched junction bases: 2. CDR1 SGHTS and CDR2 YDEGEE come from the germline V gene. CDR3 protein: CASSLVGQGTEAFF. CDR3 DNA: TGTGCCAGCAGCTTGGTCGGACAGGGCACTGAAGCTTTCTTT.

CDR3 DNA: TGTGCCACCCGACTAGGCGGCTTGCACTACGAGCAGTACTTC. Protein sequence: CATRLGGLHYEQYF. V is TRBV19 and J is TRBJ2-7; D perhaps matches TRBD2 (6 bases). V gave up 10 bases and J gave up 3 bases, with 19 bases separating them. The CDR3 sequence is 14 residues long. Germline CDR1 and CDR2: LNHDA and SQIVND (reference sequence).

V is TRBV2 and J is TRBJ1-1; TRBD1 matches 7 bases. Germline V gene data show CDR1 as SNHLY and CDR2 as FYNNEI. This CDR3 has 13 residues. Trimming at V came to 6 bases and at J to 1 base, leaving 2 bases not matched to a gene. Here the CDR3 reads CASRGTENTEAFF. The CDR3 nucleotides are TGTGCCAGCAGGGGGACAGAGAACACTGAAGCTTTCTTT.

The gene calls are TRBV5-1 and TRBJ2-7; 8 bases agree with TRBD2. Germline CDR1 is SGHRS and CDR2 is YFSETQ. The CDR3 has 15 amino acids. J was trimmed by 2 bases and V by 4 bases; bases with no gene match: 8. CDR3 coding DNA: TGCGCCAGCAGCATCGTTAGCGGGATTACCTACGAGCAGTACTTC. This sequence encodes CASSIVSGITYEQYF.

The DNA of the CDR3 is TGTGCCAGCAGCTTGTCAGATTGGGGGCTTTATGGCTACACCTTC. This codes for CASSLSDWGLYGYTF. The chain is built from TRBV7-9 and TRBJ1-2, with a possible D match to TRBD1 (6 bases). This CDR3 spans 15 amino acids. V lost 3 bases and J lost 5, with 16 bases in between. Germline V gene data show CDR1 as SEHNR and CDR2 as FQNEAQ (reference sequence).

This sequence joins TRBV7-9 and TRBJ2-7; D may be TRBD2 (7 bases). The germline V gene encodes CDR1 SEHNR and CDR2 FQNEAQ (reference sequence). V dropped 4 bases and J dropped 4 bases, with 11 bases sitting between them. This CDR3 is built from 13 residues. Here the CDR3 reads CASSSGGSYEQYF. The CDR3 bases are TGTGCCAGCAGCTCGGGGGGCTCGTACGAGCAGTACTTC. Filled out from reference TRBV7-9 and TRBJ2-7, the complete variable domain reads DTGVSQNPRHKITKRGQNVTFRCDPISEHNRLYWYRQTLGQGPEFLTYFQNEAQLEKSRLLSDRFSAERPKGSFSTLEIQRTEQGDSAMYLCASSSGGSYEQYFGPGTRLTVT.

This clone was counted a single time. The genes are TRBV3-1 (or the pseudogene TRBV3-2) and TRBJ2-7; a weak D match, TRBD1 (6 bases). This CDR3 comprises 14 residues. With 6 bases removed from V and 6 bases from J, the gap between germline ends came to 18 bases. CDR1 is LGHDT, CDR2 YNNKEL, per germline (reference sequence). CDR3 in DNA: TGTGCCAGCAGTTCAATCCCCAAAGGGGGCGAGCAGTACTTC. It translates to CASSSIPKGGEQYF.

The count of this clone is one. The V gene is TRBV9, the J gene TRBJ2-5; no reliable D call. Trimming pared 0 bases from V and 0 bases from J, leaving 6 bases between. Germline values: CDR1 SGDLS, CDR2 YYNGEE. This CDR3 spans 14 amino acids. In nucleotides, the CDR3 is TGTGCCAGCAGCGTAGTGGCAGACCAAGAGACCCAGTACTTC. As protein: CASSVVADQETQYF.

The V gene is TRBV30, the J gene TRBJ1-5; weak D call: TRBD1 (6 bases). Germline V gene sequence: CDR1 GTSNPN, CDR2 SVGIG (reference sequence). The CDR3 spans 13 residues. Trimming left V 3 bases short and J 5 bases short, with 11 bases between. CDR3: CAWSGGGDQPQHF. Here the CDR3 DNA reads TGTGCCTGGAGCGGGGGGGGCGATCAGCCCCAGCATTTT.

This clone was found once. The chain is built from TRBV6-5 and TRBJ2-2; D might be TRBD1 (5 bases). Looked up from germline, CDR1 is MNHEY and CDR2 is SVGAGI. The CDR3 consists of 14 residues. V was pared by 6 bases and J by 2 bases, with 10 bases between. CDR3 residues: CASRPTENTGELFF. Here the CDR3 DNA reads TGTGCCAGCAGACCGACAGAAAACACCGGGGAGCTGTTTTTT.

The chain uses TRBV10-3 and TRBJ1-2, with D unclear. This CDR3 has 14 residues. Germline CDR1 ENHRY, CDR2 SYGVKD. Trimming stripped 8 bases from V and 0 bases from J, with 13 bases between. DNA of the CDR3: TGTGCCATCGGGCAGCTTTCCCCTAACTATGGCTACACCTTC. Its protein product is CAIGQLSPNYGYTF.

The V call is TRBV4-2, the J call TRBJ2-7; TRBD2 agrees at 10 bases. Germline CDR1 and CDR2: LGHNA and YNFKEQ. J lost 3 bases, V lost 1 base, and 6 bases had no gene match. CDR3 length: 16 residues. The CDR3 sequence is CASSQALAGEFYEQYF. CDR3 in DNA: TGTGCCAGCAGCCAAGCGCTAGCGGGAGAATTCTACGAGCAGTACTTC.

The chain links TRBV27 to TRBJ1-5; 7 bases align to TRBD1. Germline loops: CDR1 MNHEY, CDR2 SMNVEV (reference sequence). This CDR3 is built from 14 residues. V shed 5 bases, J shed 6 bases, and the junction held 7 bases outside the gene matches. CDR3 DNA: TGTGCCAGCAGTCCTCAGGGGGATGGTCAGCCCCAGCATTTT. Amino acids: CASSPQGDGQPQHF.

V usage is TRBV3-1 (or the pseudogene TRBV3-2) and J usage is TRBJ1-3, with a possible D match to TRBD1 (6 bases). V was trimmed by 8 bases and J by 5 bases, leaving 19 bases between them. The CDR3 length is 15 residues. Germline CDR1 is LGHDT and CDR2 is YNNKEL (reference sequence). CDR3 sequence reads: CASALSVGARNTIYF. CDR3 DNA sequence: TGTGCCAGCGCCCTCTCGGTGGGGGCGCGAAACACCATATATTTT.

This clone was observed a single time. The chain uses TRBV5-6 and TRBJ2-7; 7 bases match TRBD1. J gave up 3 bases and V 4 bases, and 13 bases lay outside the gene matches. CDR1 and CDR2 (germline): SGHDT, YYEEEE. This CDR3 has 16 amino acids. The CDR3 is CASSHPQTGRLYEQYF. DNA for the CDR3: TGTGCCAGCAGCCACCCTCAGACAGGGCGCCTCTACGAGCAGTACTTC.

The V call is TRBV28, the J call TRBJ2-3; D is unresolved. CDR3 length: 15 amino acids. With 6 bases removed from V and 0 bases from J, the gap between germline ends came to 13 bases. Germline lookup yields CDR1 MDHEN and CDR2 SYDVKM. The CDR3 spells CASSYLRGSTDTQYF. In DNA, the CDR3 is TGTGCCAGCAGCTACCTCCGAGGTAGCACAGATACGCAGTATTTT.

The chain links TRBV4-2 to TRBJ1-2, with D hard to call. CDR1 is LGHNA, CDR2 YNFKEQ, per germline. The CDR3 is 15 amino acids. The V end was cut by 1 base, the J end by 2 bases, with 11 bases between. Here the CDR3 reads CASSQALTANYGYTF. As DNA, the CDR3 is TGTGCCAGCAGCCAAGCTCTAACCGCGAACTATGGCTACACCTTC.

The chain joins TRBV5-4 to TRBJ1-2, with TRBD1 matching over 10 bases. This CDR3 has 15 amino acids. The germline V gene has CDR1 SGHNT and CDR2 YYREEE (reference sequence). V lost 3 bases to trimming and J lost 7 bases; unmatched junction nucleotides: 9. CDR3: CASSSPATGGFGYTF. CDR3 sequence (DNA): TGTGCCAGCAGCTCCCCCGCGACAGGGGGCTTTGGCTACACCTTC.

The CDR3 is CASSYSGTAVYGYTF. The DNA of the CDR3 is TGTGCCAGCAGTTACTCAGGGACAGCCGTCTATGGCTACACCTTC. The chain employs TRBV6-5 and TRBJ1-2; 7 positions agree with TRBD1. The germline V gene has CDR1 MNHEY and CDR2 SVGAGI. The J segment lost 4 bases and the V segment lost 0 bases, leaving 5 bases of the junction unmatched. This CDR3 has 15 residues.